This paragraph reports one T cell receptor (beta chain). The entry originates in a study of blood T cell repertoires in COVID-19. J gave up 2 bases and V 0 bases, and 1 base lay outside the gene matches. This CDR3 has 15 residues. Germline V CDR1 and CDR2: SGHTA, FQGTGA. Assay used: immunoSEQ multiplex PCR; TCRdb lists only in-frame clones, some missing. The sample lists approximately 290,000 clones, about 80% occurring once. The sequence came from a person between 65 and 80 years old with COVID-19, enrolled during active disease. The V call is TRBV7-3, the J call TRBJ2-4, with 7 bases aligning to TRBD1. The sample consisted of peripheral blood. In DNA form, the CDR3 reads TGTGCCAGCAGCTTAACGACAGGGACCAAAAACATTCAGTACTTC. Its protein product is CASSLTTGTKNIQYF.